These 4 T cell receptor beta chains were all obtained from the same sample, sequenced in a study of beta chain features in type 1 diabetes. Study conclusions and caveats: Researchers report that Type 1 diabetes patients had moderately but significantly shorter TCRB CDR3s across all four CD4+ subsets.

The whole isolated RNA underwent reverse transcription, so sequencing captured expressed TCRB transcripts. Sequencing used immunoSEQ multiplex PCR; TCRdb keeps in-frame clones, though not all of them. The data contain about 230,000 clones, about a sixth of them singletons. These receptors have no identified antigens. The specimen was naive CD4+ T cells from blood. These receptors were obtained from a man under 40 with type 1 diabetes.

The sample holds a few counts of this clone. The chain has TRBV5-1 and TRBJ2-1; a possible D gene is TRBD1 (7 bases). Per germline, CDR1 SGHRS and CDR2 YFSETQ. V lost 4 bases and J lost 5, with 13 bases in between. The CDR3 contains 14 residues. DNA of the CDR3: TGCGCCAGCAGCCGGGGGACAGAAGACAATGAGCAGTTCTTC. Its protein is CASSRGTEDNEQFF.

In its sample, this clone was seen a few times. The rearrangement uses TRBV7-9 and TRBJ2-1; possible D gene TRBD1, 6 bases. Germline CDR1 reads SEHNR; CDR2 reads FQNEAQ (reference sequence). This CDR3 contains 15 residues. Trimming left V 2 bases short and J 0 bases short, with 8 bases between. The DNA of the CDR3 is TGTGCCAGCAGCTTAAGACAGGCCTCCTACAATGAGCAGTTCTTC. Protein product: CASSLRQASYNEQFF. Full variable domain (rest looked up from reference TRBV7-9 and TRBJ2-1): DTGVSQNPRHKITKRGQNVTFRCDPISEHNRLYWYRQTLGQGPEFLTYFQNEAQLEKSRLLSDRFSAERPKGSFSTLEIQRTEQGDSAMYLCASSLRQASYNEQFFGPGTRLTVL.

This clone has more than one count but fewer than ten. This chain joins TRBV29-1 and TRBJ2-5; D unclear. Germline V gene data show CDR1 as SQVTM and CDR2 as ANQGSEA. V was cut by 5 bases and J by 2 bases, with 12 bases left in between. The CDR3 covers 13 residues. Written as DNA, the CDR3 is TGCAGCGTTATGACACCTAGGCAAGAGACCCAGTACTTC. Translation: CSVMTPRQETQYF.

This clone was counted between two and nine times. This chain connects TRBV29-1 to TRBJ2-1; D is undetermined. Trimming took off 4 bases at V and 4 bases at J, with 11 bases between the two ends. The length of the CDR3 is 13 residues. Germline V gives CDR1 SQVTM, CDR2 ANQGSEA. CDR3 residues: CSVVPPSYNEQFF. Written as DNA, the CDR3 is TGCAGCGTTGTGCCCCCCAGTTACAATGAGCAGTTCTTC.